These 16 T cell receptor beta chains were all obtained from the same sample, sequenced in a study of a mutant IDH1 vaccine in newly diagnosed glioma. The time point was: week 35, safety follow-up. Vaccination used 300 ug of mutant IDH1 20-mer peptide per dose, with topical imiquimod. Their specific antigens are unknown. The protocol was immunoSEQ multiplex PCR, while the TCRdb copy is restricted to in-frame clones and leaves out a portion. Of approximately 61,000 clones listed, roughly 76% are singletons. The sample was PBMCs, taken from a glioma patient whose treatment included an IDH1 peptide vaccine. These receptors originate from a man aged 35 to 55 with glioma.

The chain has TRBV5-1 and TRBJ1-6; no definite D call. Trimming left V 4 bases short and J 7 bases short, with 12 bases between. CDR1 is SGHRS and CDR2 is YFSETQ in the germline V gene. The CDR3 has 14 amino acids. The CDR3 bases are TGCGCCAGCAGCGTCGACGGTATGAATTCACCCCTCCACTTT. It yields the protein CASSVDGMNSPLHF.

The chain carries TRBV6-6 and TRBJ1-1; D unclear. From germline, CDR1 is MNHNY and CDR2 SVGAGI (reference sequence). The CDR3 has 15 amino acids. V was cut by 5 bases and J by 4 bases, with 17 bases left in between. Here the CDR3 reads CASSRKGPAATEAFF. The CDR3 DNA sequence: TGTGCCAGCAGTCGCAAAGGTCCCGCGGCCACTGAAGCTTTCTTT.

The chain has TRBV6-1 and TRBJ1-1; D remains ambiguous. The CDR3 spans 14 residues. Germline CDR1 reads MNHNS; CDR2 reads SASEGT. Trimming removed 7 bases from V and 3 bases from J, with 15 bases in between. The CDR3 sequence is CASIYLGRDTEAFF. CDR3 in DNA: TGTGCCAGCATCTATCTAGGACGTGACACTGAAGCTTTCTTT.

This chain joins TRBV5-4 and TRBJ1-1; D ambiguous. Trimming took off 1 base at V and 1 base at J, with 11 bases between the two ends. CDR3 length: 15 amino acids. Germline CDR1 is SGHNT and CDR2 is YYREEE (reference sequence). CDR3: CASSLWPVGNTEAFF. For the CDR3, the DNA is TGTGCCAGCAGCTTGTGGCCGGTGGGGAACACTGAAGCTTTCTTT.

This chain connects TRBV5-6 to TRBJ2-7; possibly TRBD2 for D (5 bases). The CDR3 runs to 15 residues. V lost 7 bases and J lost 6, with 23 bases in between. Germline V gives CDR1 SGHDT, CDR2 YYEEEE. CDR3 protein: CASGWADRSLGEQYF. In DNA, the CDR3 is TGTGCCAGCGGCTGGGCGGATCGGTCACTAGGCGAGCAGTACTTC. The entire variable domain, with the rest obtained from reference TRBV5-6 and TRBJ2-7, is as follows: DAGVTQSPTHLIKTRGQQVTLRCSPKSGHDTVSWYQQALGQGPQFIFQYYEEEERQRGNFPDRFSGHQFPNYSSELNVNALLLGDSALYLCASGWADRSLGEQYFGPGTRLTVT.

CDR3 in DNA: TGTGCCAGCAGCTTAGCCCGGGACGGAGTTAGTGAAGCTTTCTTT. Translating gives CASSLARDGVSEAFF. The gene calls are TRBV7-8 and TRBJ1-1; the D gene is possibly TRBD1 (5 bases). Trimming shortened V by 0 bases and J by 7 bases, and 15 bases separated the two germline ends. Germline V gene data show CDR1 as SGHVS and CDR2 as FQNEAQ. The CDR3 loop spans 15 amino acids.

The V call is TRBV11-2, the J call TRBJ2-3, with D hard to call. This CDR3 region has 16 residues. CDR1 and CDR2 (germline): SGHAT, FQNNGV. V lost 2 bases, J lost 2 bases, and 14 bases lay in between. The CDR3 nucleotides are TGTGCCAGCAGCTTAACAGCGACCGGCCTCACAGATACGCAGTATTTT. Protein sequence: CASSLTATGLTDTQYF. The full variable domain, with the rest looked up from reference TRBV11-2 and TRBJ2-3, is EAGVAQSPRYKIIEKRQSVAFWCNPISGHATLYWYQQILGQGPKLLIQFQNNGVVDDSQLPKDRFSAERLKGVDSTLKIQPAKLEDSAVYLCASSLTATGLTDTQYFGPGTRLTVL.

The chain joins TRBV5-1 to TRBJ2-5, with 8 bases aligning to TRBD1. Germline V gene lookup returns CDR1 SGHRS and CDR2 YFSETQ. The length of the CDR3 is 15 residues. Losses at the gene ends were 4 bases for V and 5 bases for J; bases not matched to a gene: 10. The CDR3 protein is CASSPAGTGHETQYF. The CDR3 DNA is TGCGCCAGCAGCCCCGCCGGGACAGGCCACGAGACCCAGTACTTC.

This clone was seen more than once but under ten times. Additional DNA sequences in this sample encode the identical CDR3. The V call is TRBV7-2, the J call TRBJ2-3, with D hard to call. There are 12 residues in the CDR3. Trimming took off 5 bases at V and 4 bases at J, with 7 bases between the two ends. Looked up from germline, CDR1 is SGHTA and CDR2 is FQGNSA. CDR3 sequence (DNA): TGTGCCAGCAGCAGACCCGCAGATACGCAGTATTTT. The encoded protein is CASSRPADTQYF.

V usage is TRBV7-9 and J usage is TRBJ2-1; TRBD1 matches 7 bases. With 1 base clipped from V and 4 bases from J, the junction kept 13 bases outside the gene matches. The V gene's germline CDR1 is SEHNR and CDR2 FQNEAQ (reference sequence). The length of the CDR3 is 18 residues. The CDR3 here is CASSLGTRTGGGYNEQFF. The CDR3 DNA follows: TGTGCCAGCAGCTTAGGTACCCGGACAGGTGGTGGATACAATGAGCAGTTCTTC.

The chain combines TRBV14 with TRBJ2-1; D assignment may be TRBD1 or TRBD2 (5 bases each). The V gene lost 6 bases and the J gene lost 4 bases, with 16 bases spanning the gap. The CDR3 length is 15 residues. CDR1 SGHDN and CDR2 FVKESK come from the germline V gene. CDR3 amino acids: CASSEDKWGYNEQFF. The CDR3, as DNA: TGTGCCAGCAGTGAAGACAAGTGGGGGTACAATGAGCAGTTCTTC.

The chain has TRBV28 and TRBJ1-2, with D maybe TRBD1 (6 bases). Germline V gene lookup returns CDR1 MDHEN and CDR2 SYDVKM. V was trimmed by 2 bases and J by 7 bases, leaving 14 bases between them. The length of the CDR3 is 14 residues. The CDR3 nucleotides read TGTGCCAGCAGTTTAATTGGGGGCGCTCGTGGCTACACCTTC. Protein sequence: CASSLIGGARGYTF.

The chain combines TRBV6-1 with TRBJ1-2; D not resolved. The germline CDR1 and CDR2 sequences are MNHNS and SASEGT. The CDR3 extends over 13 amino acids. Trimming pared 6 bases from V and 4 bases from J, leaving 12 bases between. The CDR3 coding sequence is TGTGCCAGCAGCCTGACGGACGCCTATGGCTACACCTTC. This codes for CASSLTDAYGYTF.

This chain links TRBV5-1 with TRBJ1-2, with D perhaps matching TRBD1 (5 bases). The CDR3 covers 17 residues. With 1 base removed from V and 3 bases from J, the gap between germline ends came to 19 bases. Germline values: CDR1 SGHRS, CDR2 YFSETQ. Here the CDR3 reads CASSLTQGTRWDYGYTF. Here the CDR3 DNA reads TGCGCCAGCAGCTTGACCCAAGGGACGAGGTGGGACTATGGCTACACCTTC.

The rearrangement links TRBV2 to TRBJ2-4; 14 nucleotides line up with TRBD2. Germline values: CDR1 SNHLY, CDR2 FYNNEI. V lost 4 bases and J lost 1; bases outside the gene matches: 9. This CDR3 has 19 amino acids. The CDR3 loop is CASSGPGLAGVGAKNIQYF. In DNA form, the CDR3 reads TGTGCCAGCAGTGGACCGGGACTAGCGGGAGTTGGCGCCAAAAACATTCAGTACTTC.

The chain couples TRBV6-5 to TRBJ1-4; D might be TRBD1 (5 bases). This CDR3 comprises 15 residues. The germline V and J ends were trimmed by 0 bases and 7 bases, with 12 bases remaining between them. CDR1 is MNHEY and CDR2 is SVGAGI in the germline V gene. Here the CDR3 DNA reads TGTGCCAGCAGTTACTCCAGGGCCACCCTTGAAAAACTGTTTTTT. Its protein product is CASSYSRATLEKLFF.